This T cell receptor (beta chain) was retrieved from a study of response to subunit inactivated influenza vaccine. Germline lookup yields CDR1 LGHDT and CDR2 YNNKEL (reference sequence). The V end was cut by 4 bases, the J end by 6 bases, with 13 bases between. The CDR3 covers 14 residues. TCRdb itself ran the RT-PCR reads through MiXCR, one entry per CDR3 protein. Of about 540,000 distinct CDR3 sequences listed, 20% to 25% are singletons. The same sample was also studied in work on T cells expressing NK-cell markers. From that report: UMIs were included in TCR beta cDNA generated by 5'RACE template switching.

The sample in question was CD4+ T cells sorted from PBMCs, obtained 11 to 12 days after vaccination. The TCR sequence derives from a man aged 50 to 59 who received an inactivated influenza vaccine. The chain uses TRBV3-1 and TRBJ2-1; D is perhaps TRBD2 (6 bases). The CDR3, as DNA: TGTGCCAGCAGCCGAACCGGGGGACCCAATGAGCAGTTCTTC. Translation gives CASSRTGGPNEQFF.